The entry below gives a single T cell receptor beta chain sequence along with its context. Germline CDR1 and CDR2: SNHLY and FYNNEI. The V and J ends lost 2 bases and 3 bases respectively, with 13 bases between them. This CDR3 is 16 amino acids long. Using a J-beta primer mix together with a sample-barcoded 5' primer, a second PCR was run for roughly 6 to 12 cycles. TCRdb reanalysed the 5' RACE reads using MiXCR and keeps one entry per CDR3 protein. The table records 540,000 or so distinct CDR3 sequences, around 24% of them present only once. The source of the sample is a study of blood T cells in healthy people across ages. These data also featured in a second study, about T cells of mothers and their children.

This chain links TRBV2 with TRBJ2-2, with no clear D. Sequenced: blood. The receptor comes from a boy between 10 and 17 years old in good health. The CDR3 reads CASSEIFGRYTGELFF. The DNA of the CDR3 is TGTGCCAGCAGTGAAATTTTTGGCAGGTACACCGGGGAGCTGTTTTTT. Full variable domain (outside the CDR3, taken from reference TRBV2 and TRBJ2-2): EPEVTQTPSHQVTQMGQEVILRCVPISNHLYFYWYRQILGQKVEFLVSFYNNEISEKSEIFDDQFSVERPDGSNFTLKIRSTKLEDSAMYFCASSEIFGRYTGELFFGEGSRLTVL.